A selection of T cell receptor beta chains follows, all from one sample in a study of blood T cell repertoires in COVID-19. Repertoires were generated with immunoSEQ multiplex PCR, while TCRdb's copy carries only in-frame clones and drops some. The table records roughly 90,000 clones, 90% of them present only once. The sequencing sample was made of peripheral blood. Receptor source: a human donor with active COVID-19. The donor label of this sample is uncertain. The CDR3 runs from the conserved cysteine through the conserved F or W. D genes are given only for firm matches. Clone size, where shown, is once, few, many, or a class for clones that have expanded.

DNA: TGTGCCAGCAGCCTCACAGGGACTAGCGGGGGTACGCAGTATTTT
CDR3: CASSLTGTSGGTQYF
D: TRBD2
J: TRBJ2-3
size: -
V: TRBV5-4

DNA: TGTGCCAGCAGGCGGGGGCCTCAAGAGACCCAGTACTTC
CDR3: CASRRGPQETQYF
D: -
J: TRBJ2-5
size: -
V: TRBV7-2

DNA: TGTGCAAGTCGCATCAGCTCAATGGGAGTAGGACCCACCGAGAGCGCGGGCGTCCTTGCTGGCTACACCTTC
CDR3: CASRISSMGVGPTESAGVLAGYTF
D: -
J: TRBJ1-2
size: -
V: TRBV12-2

DNA: TGTGCCAGCAGCTTGGGACAGGCTAATGAAAAACTGTTTTTT
CDR3: CASSLGQANEKLFF
D: TRBD1
J: TRBJ1-4
size: few
V: TRBV7-2

DNA: TGTGCCAGCACACCTCAGGGATTCGGGGGCTACACCTTC
CDR3: CASTPQGFGGYTF
D: -
J: TRBJ1-2
size: -
V: TRBV12-3/TRBV12-4

DNA: TGCGCCAGCAGCCAAGATCCTGGGGGCAACCAGCCCCAGCATTTT
CDR3: CASSQDPGGNQPQHF
D: -
J: TRBJ1-5
size: -
V: TRBV4-1

DNA: TGTGCCAGCAGTTACTACAGGGCAGATACGCAGTATTTT
CDR3: CASSYYRADTQYF
D: -
J: TRBJ2-3
size: -
V: TRBV12-3/TRBV12-4

DNA: TGTGCCAGCAGTGACGGGGCCGGGAACTATGGCTACACCTTC
CDR3: CASSDGAGNYGYTF
D: -
J: TRBJ1-2
size: -
V: TRBV6-4

DNA: TGCGCCAGCAGCCAAGCTAACGACAGGGGTCTATTTGCGGGCACTGAAGCTTTCTTT
CDR3: CASSQANDRGLFAGTEAFF
D: TRBD1
J: TRBJ1-1
size: -
V: TRBV4-1

DNA: TGCGCCAGCAGTCGGGGCTCGGTGCCCAAAAACATTCAGTACTTC
CDR3: CASSRGSVPKNIQYF
D: -
J: TRBJ2-4
size: -
V: TRBV23-1

DNA: TGTGCCAGCAGCCCTCGGGGGGGTTATGGCTACACCTTC
CDR3: CASSPRGGYGYTF
D: -
J: TRBJ1-2
size: -
V: TRBV12-3/TRBV12-4

DNA: TGTGCCAGCAGCTTACAGGGTATTAATAATGAGCAGTTCTTC
CDR3: CASSLQGINNEQFF
D: -
J: TRBJ2-1
size: -
V: TRBV11-3

DNA: TGTGCCAGCAGTTCACTTACAGTTTTGAACACTGAAGCTTTCTTT
CDR3: CASSSLTVLNTEAFF
D: -
J: TRBJ1-1
size: -
V: TRBV6-5

DNA: TGCGCCAGCAGCTTAACGACAGGGGGGCGTACGGAGTACTTC
CDR3: CASSLTTGGRTEYF
D: TRBD1
J: TRBJ2-7
size: -
V: TRBV5-1

DNA: TGTGCCAGCAACCCACAGGGTTCCTACGAGCAGTACTTC
CDR3: CASNPQGSYEQYF
D: -
J: TRBJ2-7
size: -
V: TRBV5-4

DNA: TGTGCCAGCAGCGTAGGGACAGAGAGGAACACTGAAGCTTTCTTT
CDR3: CASSVGTERNTEAFF
D: -
J: TRBJ1-1
size: -
V: TRBV9

DNA: TGTGCCAGCAGCGTAGAGGGGGACAGACCCTACGAGCAGTACTTC
CDR3: CASSVEGDRPYEQYF
D: TRBD1
J: TRBJ2-7
size: -
V: TRBV9

DNA: TGTGCCAGCAGCCGTCCCGGGACAGGGGGGCGGTTTGGCTACACCTTC
CDR3: CASSRPGTGGRFGYTF
D: TRBD1
J: TRBJ1-2
size: -
V: TRBV11-2

DNA: TGTGCCACCAGTGACTACCTCCGCGGACAGGGTACGAGTGGGGCCAACGTCCTGACTTTC
CDR3: CATSDYLRGQGTSGANVLTF
D: TRBD1
J: TRBJ2-6
size: -
V: TRBV24-1

DNA: TGTGCCAGCAGCCCCACCGTAGACAGTACGCGCGCCGGGGAGCTGTTTTTT
CDR3: CASSPTVDSTRAGELFF
D: -
J: TRBJ2-2
size: -
V: TRBV7-3

DNA: TGTGCCAGCCGCCGGGACAGCACCTACAATGAGCAGTTCTTC
CDR3: CASRRDSTYNEQFF
D: TRBD1
J: TRBJ2-1
size: -
V: TRBV19

DNA: TGTGCCAGCAGTTTAAGGACAGGGGACACAGATACGCAGTATTTT
CDR3: CASSLRTGDTDTQYF
D: TRBD1
J: TRBJ2-3
size: -
V: TRBV27

DNA: TGTGCCAGTCGTCAGGGGGCGACGAGCACTGAAGCTTTCTTT
CDR3: CASRQGATSTEAFF
D: TRBD1
J: TRBJ1-1
size: -
V: TRBV27

DNA: TGCAGTGCTAGTGGGGGGGTTCTTCAAGAGACCCAGTACTTC
CDR3: CSASGGVLQETQYF
D: TRBD2
J: TRBJ2-5
size: -
V: TRBV20-1

DNA: TGTGCCAGCAGCCCGGTGCAGGGGGCGGGCACCGGGGAGCTGTTTTTT
CDR3: CASSPVQGAGTGELFF
D: TRBD1
J: TRBJ2-2
size: -
V: TRBV5-6